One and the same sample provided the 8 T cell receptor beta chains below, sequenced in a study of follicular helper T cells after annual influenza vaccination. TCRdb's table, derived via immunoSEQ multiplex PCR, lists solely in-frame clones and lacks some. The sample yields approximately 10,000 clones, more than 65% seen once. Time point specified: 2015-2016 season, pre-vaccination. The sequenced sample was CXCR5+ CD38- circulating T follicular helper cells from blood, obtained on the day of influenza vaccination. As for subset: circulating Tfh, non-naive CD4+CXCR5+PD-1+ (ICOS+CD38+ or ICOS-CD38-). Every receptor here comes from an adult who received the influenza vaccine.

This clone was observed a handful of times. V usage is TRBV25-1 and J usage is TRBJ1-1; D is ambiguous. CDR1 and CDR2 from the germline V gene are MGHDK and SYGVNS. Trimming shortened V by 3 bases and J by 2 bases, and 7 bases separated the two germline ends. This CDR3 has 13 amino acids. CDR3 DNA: TGTGCCAGCAGTGACAGGCCTAACACTGAAGCTTTCTTT. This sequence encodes CASSDRPNTEAFF.

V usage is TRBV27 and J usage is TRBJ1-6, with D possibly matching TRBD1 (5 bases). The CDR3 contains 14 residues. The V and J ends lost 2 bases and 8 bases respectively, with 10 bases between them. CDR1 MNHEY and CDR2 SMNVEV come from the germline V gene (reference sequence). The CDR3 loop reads CASSLLRDDSPLHF. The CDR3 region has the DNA TGTGCCAGCAGTTTACTACGGGACGATTCACCCCTCCACTTT.

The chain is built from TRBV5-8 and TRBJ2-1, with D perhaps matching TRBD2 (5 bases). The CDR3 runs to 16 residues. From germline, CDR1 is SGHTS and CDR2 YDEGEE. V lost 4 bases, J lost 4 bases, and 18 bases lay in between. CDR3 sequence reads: CASSPPGLAAYNEQFF. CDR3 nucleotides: TGTGCCAGCAGCCCCCCCGGGCTAGCAGCTTACAATGAGCAGTTCTTC.

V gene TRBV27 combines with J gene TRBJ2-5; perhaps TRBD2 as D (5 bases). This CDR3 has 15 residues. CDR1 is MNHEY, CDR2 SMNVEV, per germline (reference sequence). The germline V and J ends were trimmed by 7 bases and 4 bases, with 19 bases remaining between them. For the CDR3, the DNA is TGTGCCAGCAAGAATCCGAGAACTAGGACAGAGACCCAGTACTTC. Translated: CASKNPRTRTETQYF.

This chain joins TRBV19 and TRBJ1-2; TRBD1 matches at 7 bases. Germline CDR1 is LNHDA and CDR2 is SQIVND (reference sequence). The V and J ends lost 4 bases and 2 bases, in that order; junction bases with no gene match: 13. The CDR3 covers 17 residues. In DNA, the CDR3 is TGTGCCAGTAGTAGAGATTCGACAAGGGGGCAAAACTATGGCTACACCTTC. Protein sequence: CASSRDSTRGQNYGYTF.

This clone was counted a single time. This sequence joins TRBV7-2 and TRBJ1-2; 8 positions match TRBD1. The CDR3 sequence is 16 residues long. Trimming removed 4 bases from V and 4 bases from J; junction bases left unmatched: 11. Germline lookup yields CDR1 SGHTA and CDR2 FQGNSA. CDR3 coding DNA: TGTGCCAGCAGCTCTGCCGGGACAGGAGGGGTCTATGGCTACACCTTC. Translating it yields CASSSAGTGGVYGYTF.

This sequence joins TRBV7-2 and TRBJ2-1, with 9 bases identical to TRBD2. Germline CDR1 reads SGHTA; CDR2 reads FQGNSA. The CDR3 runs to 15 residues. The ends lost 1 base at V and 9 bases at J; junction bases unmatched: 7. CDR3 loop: CASSLDISGRREQFF. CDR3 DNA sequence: TGTGCCAGCAGCTTAGATATTAGCGGGAGACGTGAGCAGTTCTTC.

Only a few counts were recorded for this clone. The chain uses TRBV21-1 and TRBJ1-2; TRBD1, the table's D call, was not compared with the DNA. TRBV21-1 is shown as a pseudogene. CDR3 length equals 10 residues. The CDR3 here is CAVQDYGYTF. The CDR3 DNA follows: TGTGCCGTCCAGGACTATGGCTACACCTTC.